A single T cell receptor (beta chain) is shown here with its context. Its specificity is unknown. Time point here: persistent/refractory GD, antithyroid drugs over 5 years with positive TRAb. With RNA extracted from PBMCs as input, the TCR library was made. The data are from a study of regulatory T cells in long-lasting Graves disease. Study-level points and caveats: The number of shared public clonotypes was higher in persistent patients (around 2,700) than new patients (966).

With iRepertoire HTBI primers and Arm-PCR of CDR3 regions, TCR beta libraries were built. TCRdb recomputed calls from the multiplex PCR reads with MiXCR, one row per CDR3 protein. The sample lists about 460,000 distinct CDR3 sequences; 20% to 25% were seen once. The clonotype comes from a female donor with Graves disease. Specimen: peripheral blood mononuclear cells (PBMCs), collected when the disease was refractory, from a patient treated with antithyroid drugs.

CDR3 amino acids: CASSLTGGPTSYNEQFF. CDR3 DNA sequence: TGTGCCAGCAGCCTCACAGGTGGACCTACCTCCTACAATGAGCAGTTCTTC. This chain uses TRBV6-1 with TRBJ2-1; tentatively, D is TRBD1 (5 bases). CDR1 and CDR2 from the germline V gene are MNHNS and SASEGT. The CDR3 consists of 17 residues. Trimming cost V 6 bases and J 0 bases, with 18 bases left between them.